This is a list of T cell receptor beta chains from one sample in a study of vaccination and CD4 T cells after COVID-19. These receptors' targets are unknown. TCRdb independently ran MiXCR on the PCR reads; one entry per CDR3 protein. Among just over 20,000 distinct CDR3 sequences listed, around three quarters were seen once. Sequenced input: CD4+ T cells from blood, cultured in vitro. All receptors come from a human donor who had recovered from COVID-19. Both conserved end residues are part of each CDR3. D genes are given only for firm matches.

CDR3: CASWLGGGRDTEAFF
V: TRBV27
D: NA

CDR3: CSASRGQSGNTIYF
V: TRBV20-1
D: NA

CDR3: CASSLRLEGITGELFF
V: TRBV7-3
D: NA

CDR3: CASKVQGARGPQHF
V: TRBV2
D: TRBD1

CDR3: CASAGRFQGLEAFF
V: TRBV19
D: NA

CDR3: CASSYAGAGTGELFF
V: TRBV6-2/TRBV6-3
D: TRBD2

CDR3: CSARDGGRGAFF
V: TRBV20-1
D: NA

CDR3: CASSRTGTFRLAKNIQYF
V: TRBV7-9
D: NA

CDR3: CASSPAGRNTEAFF
V: TRBV18
D: NA

CDR3: CATSDPRGWIRETQYF
V: TRBV24-1
D: NA

CDR3: CASSLVGQKAFF
V: TRBV7-9
D: NA

CDR3: CASISGVGSPLHF
V: TRBV28
D: NA

CDR3: CASSLSRTSASETQYF
V: TRBV28
D: TRBD2

CDR3: CASSLTGTGGTEAFF
V: TRBV7-8
D: TRBD1

CDR3: CSTRERFTGELFF
V: TRBV20-1
D: NA

CDR3: CASSLAGGGNQPQHF
V: TRBV28
D: NA

CDR3: CASSSQGVKNYGYTF
V: TRBV7-2
D: NA

CDR3: CASSGQGRYGYTF
V: TRBV2
D: TRBD1

CDR3: CASSLVASGTYEQYF
V: TRBV5-4
D: TRBD2

CDR3: CASSSPTLAGSQETQYF
V: TRBV7-2
D: TRBD2

CDR3: CATSRRGTF
V: TRBV15
D: NA

CDR3: CASSERDPGELFF
V: TRBV10-1
D: NA

CDR3: CASSYSRDINYGYTF
V: TRBV6-5
D: NA

CDR3: CASTPRGLVADTQYF
V: TRBV27
D: TRBD2